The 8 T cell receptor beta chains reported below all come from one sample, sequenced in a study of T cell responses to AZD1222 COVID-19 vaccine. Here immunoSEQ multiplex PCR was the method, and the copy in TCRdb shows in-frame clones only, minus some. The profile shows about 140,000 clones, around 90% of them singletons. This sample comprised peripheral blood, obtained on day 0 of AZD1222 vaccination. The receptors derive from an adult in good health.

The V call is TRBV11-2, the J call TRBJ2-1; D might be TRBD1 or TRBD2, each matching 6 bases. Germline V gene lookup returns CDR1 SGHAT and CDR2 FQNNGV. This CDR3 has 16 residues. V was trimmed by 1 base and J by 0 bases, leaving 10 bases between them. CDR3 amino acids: CASSLGGASSYNEQFF. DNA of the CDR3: TGTGCCAGCAGCTTAGGGGGGGCGAGCTCCTACAATGAGCAGTTCTTC.

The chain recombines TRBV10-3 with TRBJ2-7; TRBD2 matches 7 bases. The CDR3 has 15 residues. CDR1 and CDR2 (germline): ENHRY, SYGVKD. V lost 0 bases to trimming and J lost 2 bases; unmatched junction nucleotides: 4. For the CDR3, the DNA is TGTGCCATCAGTGAGTCGACTAGCCTTCCCTACGAGCAGTACTTC. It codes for CAISESTSLPYEQYF.

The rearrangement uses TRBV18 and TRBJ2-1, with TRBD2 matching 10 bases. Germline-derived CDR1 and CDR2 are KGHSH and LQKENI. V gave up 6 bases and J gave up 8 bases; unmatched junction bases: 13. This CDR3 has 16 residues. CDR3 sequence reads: CASSLGLAGVSDEQFF. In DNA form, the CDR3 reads TGTGCCAGCTCCCTCGGGCTAGCGGGAGTATCCGATGAGCAGTTCTTC.

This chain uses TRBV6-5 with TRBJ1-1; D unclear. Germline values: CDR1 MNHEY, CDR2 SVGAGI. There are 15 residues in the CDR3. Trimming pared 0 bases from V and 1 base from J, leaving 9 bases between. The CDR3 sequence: CASSYSSRPNTEAFF. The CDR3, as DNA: TGTGCCAGCAGTTACTCGAGTCGCCCGAACACTGAAGCTTTCTTT.

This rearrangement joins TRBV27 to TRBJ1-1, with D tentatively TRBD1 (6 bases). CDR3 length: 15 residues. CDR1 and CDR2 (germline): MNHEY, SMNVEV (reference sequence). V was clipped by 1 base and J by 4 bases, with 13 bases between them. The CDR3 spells CASSLYGGGITEAFF. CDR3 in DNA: TGTGCCAGCAGTTTATACGGGGGCGGGATCACTGAAGCTTTCTTT.

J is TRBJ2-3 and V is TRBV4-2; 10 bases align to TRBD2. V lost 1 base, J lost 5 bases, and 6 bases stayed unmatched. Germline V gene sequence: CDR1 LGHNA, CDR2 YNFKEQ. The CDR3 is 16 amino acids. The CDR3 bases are TGTGCCAGCAGCCAAGCAAGCGGGAGGGCGGGAGATACGCAGTATTTT. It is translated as CASSQASGRAGDTQYF.

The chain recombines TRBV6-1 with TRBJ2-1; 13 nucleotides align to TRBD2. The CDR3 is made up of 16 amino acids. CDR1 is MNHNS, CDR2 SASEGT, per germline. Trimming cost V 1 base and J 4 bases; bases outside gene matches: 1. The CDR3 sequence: CASSEGGLAGYNEQFF. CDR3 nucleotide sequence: TGTGCCAGCAGTGAAGGGGGACTAGCGGGGTACAATGAGCAGTTCTTC.

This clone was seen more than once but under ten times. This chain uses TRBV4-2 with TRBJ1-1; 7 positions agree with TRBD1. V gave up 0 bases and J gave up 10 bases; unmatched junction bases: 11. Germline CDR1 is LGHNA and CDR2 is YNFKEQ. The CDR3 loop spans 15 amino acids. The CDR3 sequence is CASSQDAGTASVAFF. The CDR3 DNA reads TGTGCCAGCAGCCAAGATGCCGGGACAGCTAGCGTAGCTTTCTTT.